The clone carrying this T cell receptor beta chain has only one observation. The entry originates in a study of cytomegalovirus exposure and HLA in healthy donors. The V segment lost 2 bases and the J segment 4 bases; nucleotides outside the gene matches: 9. Germline V CDR1 and CDR2: GTSNPN, SVGIG (reference sequence). The CDR3 runs to 16 residues. The PCR contained 60 Vbeta and 13 Jbeta primers. Profiling relied on immunoSEQ multiplex PCR, and the TCRdb table lists in-frame clones only, not all of them. The sample lists some 100,000 clones, approximately 84% occurring once. The source of this sequence is a girl aged 2-10 years in good health and CMV-seropositive. What was sequenced was PBMCs. This sequence joins TRBV30 and TRBJ2-1; 9 bases align to TRBD2. CDR3 DNA: TGTGCCTGGAGTTTCCCGTCTAGCGGGAATTACAATGAGCAGTTCTTC. This codes for CAWSFPSSGNYNEQFF. Variable domain in full (rest from reference TRBV30 and TRBJ2-1): SQTIHQWPATLVQPVGSPLSLECTVEGTSNPNLYWYRQAAGRGLQLLFYSVGIGQISSEVPQNLSASRPQDRQFILSSKKLLLSDSGFYLCAWSFPSSGNYNEQFFGPGTRLTVL.